This T cell receptor (beta chain) was identified in a study of blood T cell repertoires in COVID-19. Background on the study: Sample material is recorded as cDNA or gDNA derived from T cells, B-cell-depleted T cells, or PBMCs.

Two consecutive negative NP/OP PCR tests, clearance, or resolved symptoms defined Cohort 3 recovery. This clone appeared once. Germline CDR1 reads SGHRS; CDR2 reads YFSETQ. This CDR3 is 14 amino acids long. Between the trimmed V and J ends, which lost 0 bases and 2 bases, there was a span of 9 bases. Source study methods: Cell counts per sample came from amplifying reference gene primers. The data were produced by immunoSEQ multiplex PCR, yet TCRdb's version contains in-frame clones alone and is incomplete. The V and J calls and clone size come from that table; D and trimming were worked out from the DNA. The sample carries 200,000 to 250,000 clones, roughly four fifths recorded once.

This receptor was identified in a man in his forties who had recovered from COVID-19. The chain uses TRBV5-1 and TRBJ2-7; D is possibly TRBD2 (6 bases). Specimen: PBMCs or T cells enriched from blood (not recorded which). CDR3 protein: CASSLAAGPYEQYF. CDR3 nucleotide sequence: TGCGCCAGCAGCTTGGCAGCGGGCCCCTACGAGCAGTACTTC.